These 2 T cell receptor beta chains were all obtained from the same sample, sequenced in a study of memory CD4+ T cells and cytomegalovirus serostatus. The sort gate was single viable CD3+CD4+CD8-CD45RO+ cells for memory CD4+ T cells. The method was immunoSEQ multiplex PCR; TCRdb's version includes in-frame clones alone and lacks a portion of them. Of around 57,000 clones detected, around 80% appear once; the ten largest clones hold over 0.4%. Material for sequencing was memory CD4+ T cells from blood. The receptors derive from an adult in good health and CMV-seronegative. Some clones in this sample may be carry-over from other donors' samples.

V and J are TRBV14 and TRBJ2-1; TRBD1 matches 10 bases. Germline CDR1 SGHDN, CDR2 FVKESK. V shed 2 bases and J 8 bases; nucleotides not matched to a gene: 9. This CDR3 is 16 amino acids long. CDR3 in amino acids: CASSQLPGQGTDEQFF. For the CDR3, the DNA is TGTGCCAGCAGCCAACTCCCGGGACAGGGGACGGATGAGCAGTTCTTC. Supplemented by reference TRBV14 and TRBJ2-1, the full variable domain reads EAGVTQFPSHSVIEKGQTVTLRCDPISGHDNLYWYRRVMGKEIKFLLHFVKESKQDESGMPNNRFLAERTGGTYSTLKVQPAELEDSGVYFCASSQLPGQGTDEQFFGPGTRLTVL.

The chain uses TRBV10-2 and TRBJ1-1, with D perhaps TRBD1 (5 bases). V lost 9 bases and J 0 bases, leaving 14 bases between the germline ends. Germline assignment: CDR1 WSHSY and CDR2 SAAADI. This CDR3 is built from 14 residues. The CDR3 sequence: CASGGGSLNTEAFF. The CDR3 nucleotides read TGCGCCAGTGGGGGTGGGAGTTTGAACACTGAAGCTTTCTTT.